Listed below are T cell receptor beta chains from one sample, sequenced in a study of blood T cell repertoires in COVID-19. Clones were sequenced by immunoSEQ multiplex PCR, and TCRdb holds only the in-frame ones, with some missing. Seen here are 350,000 or so clones, approximately 91% observed once, and the top ten hold just over 1%. Sequenced: PBMCs or T cells enriched from blood (not recorded which). All receptors come from a woman in her thirties who had been exposed to COVID-19. Each CDR3 is given with its conserved first and last residue. A D gene is named only where the DNA matches it firmly. A row's size may be missing; if present it is once, few, many or a size class.

v_call,d_call,clone_size,j_call,cdr3_aa,cdr3_nt
TRBV7-2,TRBD1,.,TRBJ2-1,CASSSTVQTGPFF,TGTGCCAGCAGCTCCACGGTTCAGACAGGGCCGTTCTTC
TRBV30,.,once,TRBJ2-1,CAWSRTGRSNEQFF,TGTGCCTGGAGCAGGACGGGGAGGTCAAATGAGCAGTTCTTC
TRBV4-2,TRBD1,few,TRBJ1-5,CASSTRQGSNQPQHF,TGTGCCAGCAGCACTCGACAGGGAAGCAATCAGCCCCAGCATTTT
TRBV7-9,.,.,TRBJ2-7,CASSSGYSYEQYF,TGTGCCAGCAGCTCGGGGTACTCCTACGAGCAGTACTTC
TRBV24-1,TRBD2,.,TRBJ2-1,CATSDPKTSGRDNEQFF,TGTGCCACCAGTGATCCGAAGACTAGCGGGAGGGACAATGAGCAGTTCTTC
TRBV27,TRBD2,few,TRBJ2-7,CASSRGLAGASYEQYF,TGTGCCAGCAGCCGAGGACTAGCGGGAGCCTCCTACGAGCAGTACTTC
TRBV28,TRBD2,.,TRBJ2-3,CASKGAGASADTQYF,TGTGCCTCTAAGGGAGCGGGAGCTAGCGCAGATACGCAGTATTTT
TRBV27,TRBD1,.,TRBJ2-7,CASGRQGPYEQYF,TGTGCCAGCGGCCGACAGGGGCCCTACGAGCAGTACTTC
TRBV5-1,TRBD1,.,TRBJ1-2,CASSASGTGAGYTF,TGCGCCAGCAGCGCGTCGGGGACAGGGGCAGGCTACACCTTC
TRBV7-8,.,.,TRBJ1-5,CASSPRGVSSLNQPQHF,TGTGCCAGCAGCCCCCGCGGGGTTTCGTCCCTCAATCAGCCCCAGCATTTT
TRBV11-2,TRBD1,.,TRBJ1-3,CASSLDPGQGGNTIYF,TGTGCCAGCAGCTTAGACCCGGGACAGGGTGGAAACACCATATATTTT
TRBV7-3,.,.,TRBJ2-3,CASGGADLVAQYF,TGTGCCAGCGGGGGGGCGGACCTCGTTGCGCAGTATTTT
TRBV30,TRBD1,few,TRBJ1-5,CAWSVSGTGLVLSNQPQHF,TGTGCCTGGAGTGTATCCGGGACAGGGCTTGTTCTAAGCAATCAGCCCCAGCATTTT
TRBV19,.,.,TRBJ2-7,CASSIADEQYF,TGTGCCAGTAGTATAGCTGACGAGCAGTACTTC
TRBV5-1,TRBD2,.,TRBJ2-1,CASSLGPSGSGDEQFF,TGCGCCAGCAGCCTTGGGCCTAGCGGGTCAGGCGATGAGCAGTTCTTC
TRBV7-9,.,.,TRBJ1-4,CASSLLQDEKLFF,TGTGCCAGCAGCTTATTACAGGATGAAAAACTGTTTTTT
TRBV27,TRBD2,.,TRBJ2-7,CASSLFFGRSGAYEQYF,TGTGCCAGCAGTTTATTTTTCGGGCGGAGCGGGGCCTACGAGCAGTACTTC
TRBV19,.,.,TRBJ2-6,CASSTGISGANVLTF,TGTGCCAGTAGTACCGGGATCTCTGGGGCCAACGTCCTGACTTTC
TRBV7-8,.,.,TRBJ1-2,CASSFNQGGYGYTF,TGTGCCAGCAGCTTTAATCAGGGAGGGTATGGCTACACCTTC
TRBV7-6,.,.,TRBJ1-3,CASSLDWTDAGNTIYF,TGTGCCAGCAGCTTGGACTGGACCGACGCTGGAAACACCATATATTTT
TRBV7-9,TRBD2,.,TRBJ2-3,CASSSGLAGGPDTQYF,TGTGCCAGCAGCTCGGGACTAGCGGGAGGGCCAGATACGCAGTATTTT
TRBV4-1,TRBD2,.,TRBJ2-5,CASSQVLLAGPQETQYF,TGCGCCAGCAGCCAAGTCCTACTAGCGGGTCCACAAGAGACCCAGTACTTC
TRBV19,TRBD1,.,TRBJ2-6,CASSPRGPLSGANVLTF,TGTGCCAGTAGTCCCAGGGGGCCCCTCTCTGGGGCCAACGTCCTGACTTTC
TRBV6-5,TRBD1,once,TRBJ1-5,CASSRDRGFQPQHF,TGTGCCAGCAGCCGGGACAGGGGGTTTCAGCCCCAGCATTTT